This TCR beta chain originates from a study of blood T cells in healthy people across ages. PCR was performed a second time for roughly 7 to 11 cycles using a sample-barcoded 5' primer and a J-beta primer mix. In TCRdb, the 5' RACE reads were re-called with MiXCR into one record per CDR3 protein. The sample shows approximately 1.5 million distinct CDR3 sequences, 35% to 45% of them seen only once. The V and J ends lost 7 bases and 4 bases respectively, with 9 bases between them. The CDR3 is made up of 11 amino acids. CDR1 is SQVTM, CDR2 ANQGSEA, per germline. This clonotype was observed at least ten times.

The receptor was derived from a woman in her late teens or twenties in good health. The V call is TRBV29-1, the J call TRBJ2-3; no firm D call. Material: blood. CDR3 loop: CSALRSDTQYF. CDR3 DNA: TGCAGCGCTCTCAGATCAGATACGCAGTATTTT.